This T cell receptor beta chain was retrieved from a study of sequential checkpoint blockade in melanoma. Study overall: Randomization was 1:1 between first-line nivolumab→ipilimumab and ipilimumab→nivolumab.

Treatment defined: randomized to nivolumab then ipilimumab (arm A) or the reverse (arm B). Patients had received no earlier DNA-damaging chemotherapy. PBMC sorting kept live CD3+CD8+ cells without CD19 or CD56. Repertoires were generated with immunoSEQ multiplex PCR, while TCRdb's copy carries only in-frame clones and drops some. The repertoire holds approximately 5,700 clones, with roughly 50% as singletons. This clone has a handful of counts. The sequences come from CD8+ T cells sorted from blood (inferred from file names), collected from a patient given nivolumab and ipilimumab in sequence. The origin of this receptor is a human donor with melanoma.

This CDR3 is CASSPGQGANYEQYF. CDR3 DNA sequence: TGTGCCAGCAGCCCTGGACAGGGGGCAAACTACGAGCAGTACTTC. The rearrangement links TRBV7-6 to TRBJ2-7; 11 positions agree with TRBD1. Trimming at V came to 5 bases and at J to 3 bases, leaving 6 bases not matched to a gene. The CDR3 is made up of 15 amino acids. Germline V gives CDR1 SGHVS, CDR2 FNYEAQ.